Reported below is one TCR beta chain. Its target is not known. This clone may be a read error of a much larger clone one base away. The entry originates in a study of T cells in Graves' hyperthyroidism and ophthalmopathy. Study outcomes and limitations: The blood repertoire included most of the expanded thyroid clonotypes above 0.001.

The PBMCs studied were ones that came from about 10 ml fresh peripheral blood. Amplified regions were TCR beta CDR3 sequences from RNA transcripts. A first-round RT-PCR of the TCR CDR3 used the HTBI primer set. TCRdb passed the multiplex PCR reads through MiXCR, listing each CDR3 protein once. The table has 450,000 to 650,000 distinct CDR3 sequences, about 15% seen once; the top ten hold roughly 18%. With V trimmed by 3 bases and J by 9 bases, 13 bases remained unmatched. The CDR3 loop spans 14 amino acids. In germline, CDR1 is DFQATT, CDR2 SNEGSKA (reference sequence). This rearrangement joins TRBV20-1 to TRBJ2-5; 7 nucleotides match TRBD2. The TCR originated in a woman between 18 and 29 years old with Graves' ophthalmopathy. The sample consisted of blood. The CDR3 coding sequence is TGCAGTGCTAGGAAAGCGGGAAATATGGAGGCCCAGTACTTC. Encoded protein: CSARKAGNMEAQYF.